This T cell receptor beta chain was sequenced for a study of shared clonotypes between healthy human individuals. The study's findings and limits: Sequencing depth was expected to influence donor clonotype sharing.

Germline CDR1 is SQVTM and CDR2 is ANQGSEA. This CDR3 spans 14 amino acids. Trimming removed 7 bases at V and 2 bases at J, with 17 bases between. Clones were sequenced by immunoSEQ multiplex PCR, and TCRdb holds only the in-frame ones, with some missing. The sample yields 2.3 million or so clones, 85% to 95% seen once. Note on this clone: Its antigen is unidentified.

The sequence was collected from a man aged 18 to 30 in good health. Some clones in this sample may be carry-over from other donors' samples. What was sequenced was naive CD4+ T cells from PBMCs. Noted subset: CD45RA+ positively selected. The rearrangement links TRBV29-1 to TRBJ2-5; possibly TRBD2 for D (6 bases). DNA of the CDR3: TGCAGCGCTGACAACGCGGGGATGCAAGAGACCCAGTACTTC. Translated: CSADNAGMQETQYF.